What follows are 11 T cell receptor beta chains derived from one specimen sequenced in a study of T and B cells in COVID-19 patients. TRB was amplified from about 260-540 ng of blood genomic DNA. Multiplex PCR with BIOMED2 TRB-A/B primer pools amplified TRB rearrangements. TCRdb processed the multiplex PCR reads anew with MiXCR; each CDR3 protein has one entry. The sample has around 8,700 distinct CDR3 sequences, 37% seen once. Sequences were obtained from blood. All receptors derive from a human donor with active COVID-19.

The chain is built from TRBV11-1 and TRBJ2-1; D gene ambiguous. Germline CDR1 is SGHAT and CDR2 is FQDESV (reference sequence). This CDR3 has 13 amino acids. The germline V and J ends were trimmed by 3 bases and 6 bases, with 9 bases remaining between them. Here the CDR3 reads CASSLELSNEQFF. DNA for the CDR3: TGTGCCAGCAGCTTGGAACTTAGCAATGAGCAGTTCTTC.

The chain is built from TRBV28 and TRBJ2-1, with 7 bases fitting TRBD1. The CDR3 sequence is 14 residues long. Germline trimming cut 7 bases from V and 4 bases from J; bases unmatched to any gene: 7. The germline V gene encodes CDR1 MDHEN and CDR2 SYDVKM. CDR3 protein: CASTTLGQYNEQFF. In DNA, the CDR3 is TGTGCCAGCACTACATTGGGACAGTACAATGAGCAGTTCTTC.

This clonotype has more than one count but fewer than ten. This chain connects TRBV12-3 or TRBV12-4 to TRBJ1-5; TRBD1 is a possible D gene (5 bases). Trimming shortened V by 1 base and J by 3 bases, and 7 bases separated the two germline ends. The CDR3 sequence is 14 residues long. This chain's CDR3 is CASSLEGSNQPQHF. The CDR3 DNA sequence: TGTGCCAGCAGTTTAGAGGGGTCCAATCAGCCCCAGCATTTT.

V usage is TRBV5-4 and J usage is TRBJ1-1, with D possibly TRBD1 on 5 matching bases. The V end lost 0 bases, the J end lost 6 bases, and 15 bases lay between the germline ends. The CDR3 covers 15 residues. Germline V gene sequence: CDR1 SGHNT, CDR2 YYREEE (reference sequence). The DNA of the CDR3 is TGTGCCAGCAGCTTGGGGGGAATCAGGGAGGCTGAAGCTTTCTTT. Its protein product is CASSLGGIREAEAFF.

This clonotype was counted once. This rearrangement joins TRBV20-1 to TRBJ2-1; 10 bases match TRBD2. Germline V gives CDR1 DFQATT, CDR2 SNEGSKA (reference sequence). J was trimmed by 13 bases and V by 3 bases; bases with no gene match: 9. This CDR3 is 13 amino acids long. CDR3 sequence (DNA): TGCAGTGCTAGTCGGCTAGCGGGAGAGCTACAGTTCTTC. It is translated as CSASRLAGELQFF.

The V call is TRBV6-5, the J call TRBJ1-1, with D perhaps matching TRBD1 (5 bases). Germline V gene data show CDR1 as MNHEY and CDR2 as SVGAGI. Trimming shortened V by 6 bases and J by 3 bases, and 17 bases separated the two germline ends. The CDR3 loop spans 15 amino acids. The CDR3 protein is CASRPWRGGDTEAFF. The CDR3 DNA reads TGTGCCAGCAGACCCTGGAGGGGAGGGGACACTGAAGCTTTCTTT.

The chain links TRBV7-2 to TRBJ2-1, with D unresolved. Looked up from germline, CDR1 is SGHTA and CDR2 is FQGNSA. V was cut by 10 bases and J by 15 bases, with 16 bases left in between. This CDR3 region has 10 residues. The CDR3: CATLSYVWFF. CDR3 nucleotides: TGTGCCACCCTGAGCTATGTGTGGTTCTTC.

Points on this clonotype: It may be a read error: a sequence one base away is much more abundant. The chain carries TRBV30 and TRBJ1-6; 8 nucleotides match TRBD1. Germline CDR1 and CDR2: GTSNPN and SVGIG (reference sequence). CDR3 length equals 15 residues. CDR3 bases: TGTGCCCGGAGTCCAGGACAGGGACCTAATTCACCCCTCCACTTT. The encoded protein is CARSPGQGPNSPLHF.

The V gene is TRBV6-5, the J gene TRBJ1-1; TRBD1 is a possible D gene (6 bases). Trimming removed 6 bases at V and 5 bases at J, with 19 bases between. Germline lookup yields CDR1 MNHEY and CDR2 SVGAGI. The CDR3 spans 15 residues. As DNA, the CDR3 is TGTGCCAGCAGCCGCGAAGGGGGGCGGGGGACTGAAGCTTTCTTT. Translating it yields CASSREGGRGTEAFF.

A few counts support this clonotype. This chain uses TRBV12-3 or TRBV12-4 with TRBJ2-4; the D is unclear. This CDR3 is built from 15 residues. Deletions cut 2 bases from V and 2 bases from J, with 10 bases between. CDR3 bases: TGTGCCAGCAGTTTACGTCCGGTTACCAAAAACATTCAGTACTTC. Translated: CASSLRPVTKNIQYF.

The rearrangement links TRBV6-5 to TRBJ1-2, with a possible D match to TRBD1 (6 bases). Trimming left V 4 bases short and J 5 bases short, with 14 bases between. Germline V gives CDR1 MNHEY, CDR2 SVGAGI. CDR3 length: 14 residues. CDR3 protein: CASSSGHMSYGYTF. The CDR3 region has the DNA TGTGCCAGCAGTTCGGGACACATGAGTTATGGCTACACCTTC.